What follows are 5 T cell receptor beta chains derived from one specimen sequenced in a study of blood T cell repertoires in COVID-19. Sequencing was performed with immunoSEQ multiplex PCR; in TCRdb, only in-frame clones are kept and a portion is missing. The sample shows tens of thousands of clones, 88% of them seen only once. Sequenced: peripheral blood. The receptor source for this set is a woman older than 75 with active or convalescent COVID-19.

This clone showed up just once. The J gene is TRBJ2-5, the V gene TRBV13; 9 bases match TRBD2. The CDR3 runs 17 residues. In germline, CDR1 is PRHDT, CDR2 FYEKMQ (reference sequence). V was pared by 2 bases and J by 4 bases, with 11 bases of the junction left unmatched. Written as DNA, the CDR3 is TGTGCCAGCAGCTTACTGGGGCTAGCGGGGTACGCAGAGACCCAGTACTTC. Translating gives CASSLLGLAGYAETQYF.

The gene calls are TRBV4-1 and TRBJ1-1; D is perhaps TRBD1 (5 bases). The CDR3 covers 15 residues. Germline V gives CDR1 MGHRA, CDR2 YSYEKL. V lost 0 bases and J lost 6, with 14 bases in between. The CDR3 loop reads CASSQEFVRVAEAFF. CDR3 DNA sequence: TGCGCCAGCAGCCAAGAATTCGTCAGGGTGGCTGAAGCTTTCTTT.

Only a few counts were recorded for this clone. The chain carries TRBV13 and TRBJ1-4; TRBD1 agrees at 7 bases. The CDR3 has 13 residues. Germline trimming cut 5 bases from V and 11 bases from J; bases unmatched to any gene: 8. Germline V lookup: CDR1 PRHDT, CDR2 FYEKMQ (reference sequence). The CDR3 coding sequence is TGTGCCAGCAGCACACAGGGGTTTGGGAAACTGTTTTTT. It translates to CASSTQGFGKLFF.

The genes are TRBV7-3 and TRBJ2-3, with 9 bases that match TRBD2. CDR1 SGHTA and CDR2 FQGTGA come from the germline V gene. Trimming removed 4 bases from V and 5 bases from J; junction bases left unmatched: 7. This CDR3 is 15 amino acids long. CDR3 DNA: TGTGCCAGCAGCTCGACCGGGACTAGCTTAGATACGCAGTATTTT. This codes for CASSSTGTSLDTQYF.

The rearrangement joins TRBV5-4 to TRBJ1-2; TRBD1 is a possible D gene (6 bases). V gave up 6 bases and J gave up 5 bases, with 17 bases separating them. This CDR3 has 14 amino acids. CDR1 SGHNT and CDR2 YYREEE come from the germline V gene (reference sequence). The CDR3 loop is CASTSGGRLYGYTF. In DNA form, the CDR3 reads TGTGCCAGCACCTCGGGGGGGCGACTATATGGCTACACCTTC.